These 25 T cell receptor beta chains share one sample of origin, sequenced in a study of cytomegalovirus exposure and HLA in healthy donors. With 60 Vbeta and 13 Jbeta primers, the PCR was carried out. TCRdb's copy holds only in-frame clones and misses some; the assay was immunoSEQ multiplex PCR. Recorded here are 120,000 or so clones; the top ten clones represent about 3.5%. Source material: PBMCs. The receptors originated from a young man in good health and CMV-seronegative.

The chain recombines TRBV2 with TRBJ2-7; TRBD1 might be the D (8 bases). The CDR3 contains 15 residues. CDR1 is SNHLY, CDR2 FYNNEI, per germline. The V end was cut by 6 bases, the J end by 5 bases, with 20 bases between. CDR3 DNA: TGTGCCAGCAGCCCCGGGGGGACAGGTCGAAACGAGCAGTACTTC. This encodes CASSPGGTGRNEQYF.

The CDR3 nucleotides are TGTGCCAGCAGCAAACAGGGTCAGAATCAGCCCCAGCATTTT. Amino acid sequence: CASSKQGQNQPQHF. The chain uses TRBV2 and TRBJ1-5; the D gene is possibly TRBD1 (6 bases). CDR1 is SNHLY, CDR2 FYNNEI, per germline. V was pared by 6 bases and J by 4 bases, with 13 bases between. The CDR3 consists of 14 residues.

The CDR3 is CAWRHGNTEAFF. The CDR3 coding sequence is TGTGCCTGGCGACACGGGAACACTGAAGCTTTCTTT. This sequence joins TRBV30 and TRBJ1-1; D not resolved. This CDR3 comprises 12 residues. The V gene's germline CDR1 is GTSNPN and CDR2 SVGIG (reference sequence). Between the trimmed V and J ends, which lost 5 bases and 1 base, there was a span of 8 bases. Looking up the rest from reference TRBV30 and TRBJ1-1 gives the full variable domain: SQTIHQWPATLVQPVGSPLSLECTVEGTSNPNLYWYRQAAGRGLQLLFYSVGIGQISSEVPQNLSASRPQDRQFILSSKKLLLSDSGFYLCAWRHGNTEAFFGQGTRLTVV.

The chain employs TRBV28 and TRBJ1-2, with no clear D. This CDR3 is built from 13 residues. V was clipped by 3 bases and J by 2 bases, with 7 bases between them. Germline-derived CDR1 and CDR2 are MDHEN and SYDVKM. CDR3 region: CASSFSTNYGYTF. Written as DNA, the CDR3 is TGTGCCAGCAGTTTTAGTACCAACTATGGCTACACCTTC.

This rearrangement joins TRBV9 to TRBJ2-3, with D hard to call. This CDR3 has 14 amino acids. Looked up from germline, CDR1 is SGDLS and CDR2 is YYNGEE. Trimming took off 3 bases at V and 0 bases at J, with 8 bases between the two ends. The CDR3 here is CASSDRYSTDTQYF. The DNA for the CDR3 is TGTGCCAGCAGCGACCGCTATAGCACAGATACGCAGTATTTT.

V and J are TRBV7-8 and TRBJ2-2, with 11 bases identical to TRBD2. Germline trimming cut 2 bases from V and 5 bases from J; bases unmatched to any gene: 10. The CDR3 loop spans 18 amino acids. Germline values: CDR1 SGHVS, CDR2 FQNEAQ. The CDR3 sequence: CASSLFIAGGPKTGELFF. The CDR3 DNA sequence: TGTGCCAGCAGCTTATTTATAGCGGGGGGGCCCAAAACCGGGGAGCTGTTTTTT.

This chain connects TRBV5-1 to TRBJ1-2; D gene unclear. V was cut by 4 bases and J by 0 bases, with 13 bases left in between. CDR3 size: 15 residues. CDR1 is SGHRS, CDR2 YFSETQ, per germline. The CDR3 protein is CASSPAHLANYGYTF. The CDR3 coding sequence is TGCGCCAGCAGCCCGGCGCACCTAGCTAACTATGGCTACACCTTC.

The rearrangement joins TRBV4-2 to TRBJ1-2, with 7 bases fitting TRBD1. Per germline, CDR1 LGHNA and CDR2 YNFKEQ. The CDR3 is 16 residues long. J was trimmed by 8 bases and V by 3 bases; bases with no gene match: 15. The CDR3 is CASSQALRGWVRGYTF. CDR3 DNA sequence: TGTGCCAGCAGCCAGGCTCTCAGGGGGTGGGTTCGAGGCTACACCTTC.

The chain employs TRBV6-1 and TRBJ1-4; a possible D gene is TRBD1 (6 bases). This CDR3 region has 14 residues. Germline values: CDR1 MNHNS, CDR2 SASEGT. The V end was cut by 5 bases, the J end by 6 bases, with 13 bases between. CDR3 sequence (DNA): TGTGCCAGCAGTCCCGGGGGGGCATATGAAAAACTGTTTTTT. Translating it yields CASSPGGAYEKLFF.

The chain has TRBV7-8 and TRBJ1-2; D may be TRBD1 (6 bases). The CDR3 covers 15 residues. CDR1 and CDR2 (germline): SGHVS, FQNEAQ. Trimming took off 5 bases at V and 1 base at J, with 14 bases between the two ends. The CDR3: CASSQQGRVNYGYTF. The CDR3 coding sequence is TGTGCCAGCAGCCAGCAGGGGAGGGTTAACTATGGCTACACCTTC.

The CDR3 loop reads CASSDLQGAGGYTF. DNA of the CDR3: TGTGCCAGCAGTGACCTACAGGGGGCCGGGGGCTACACCTTC. V usage is TRBV6-1 and J usage is TRBJ1-2; TRBD1 matches at 9 bases. After removal of 3 bases from V and 8 bases from J, the junction contained 7 bases not matched to a gene. Germline CDR1 and CDR2: MNHNS and SASEGT. The CDR3 sequence is 14 residues long.

This rearrangement joins TRBV9 to TRBJ2-3; 11 bases fit TRBD2. This CDR3 contains 16 residues. V trimming: 3 bases; J trimming: 5 bases; junction bases outside the gene matches: 8. CDR1 and CDR2 (germline): SGDLS, YYNGEE. The chain's CDR3 is CASSALAGGPKDTQYF. The CDR3 DNA reads as TGTGCCAGCAGCGCCTTAGCGGGAGGGCCGAAAGATACGCAGTATTTT.

J is TRBJ2-7 and V is TRBV5-1; 11 bases agree with TRBD2. The CDR3 sequence is 15 residues long. Germline values: CDR1 SGHRS, CDR2 YFSETQ. J gave up 2 bases and V 0 bases, and 1 base lay outside the gene matches. The CDR3 region is CASSLGLAGTYEQYF. The CDR3 DNA reads TGCGCCAGCAGCTTGGGACTAGCGGGGACCTACGAGCAGTACTTC.

In DNA form, the CDR3 reads TGTGCCAGCAGCGCCAGACAGGTAGCTAACTATGGCTACACCTTC. Amino acid sequence: CASSARQVANYGYTF. The rearrangement joins TRBV9 to TRBJ1-2; D is possibly TRBD1 (6 bases). The germline V and J ends were trimmed by 3 bases and 0 bases, with 12 bases remaining between them. The CDR3 consists of 15 residues. Germline CDR1 is SGDLS and CDR2 is YYNGEE.

On this clone: The same CDR3 arises from other DNA sequences in this sample as well. V gene TRBV19 combines with J gene TRBJ2-7; TRBD1 matches 9 bases. V was pared by 4 bases and J by 4 bases, with 8 bases of the junction left unmatched. The CDR3 is 15 residues long. Germline CDR1 and CDR2: LNHDA and SQIVND (reference sequence). CDR3 region: CASSTTGTGSYEQYF. The DNA for the CDR3 is TGTGCCAGTAGTACAACCGGGACAGGGAGTTACGAGCAGTACTTC.

The chain links TRBV5-8 to TRBJ1-1; TRBD1 agrees at 8 bases. The CDR3 runs to 14 residues. V shed 0 bases and J 5 bases; nucleotides not matched to a gene: 3. Germline values: CDR1 SGHTS, CDR2 YDEGEE. The CDR3 protein is CASSLDRGWTEAFF. Here the CDR3 DNA reads TGTGCCAGCAGCTTGGACAGGGGGTGGACTGAAGCTTTCTTT.

The gene calls are TRBV13 and TRBJ1-1; D ambiguous. V shed 0 bases and J shed 11 bases, with 13 bases lying between them. The CDR3 sequence is 13 residues long. Germline assignment: CDR1 PRHDT and CDR2 FYEKMQ (reference sequence). CDR3 protein: CASSLGSGGRAFF. As DNA, the CDR3 is TGTGCCAGCAGCTTAGGCTCCGGCGGTCGGGCTTTCTTT.

V gene TRBV5-5 combines with J gene TRBJ1-2; D is unclear. There are 16 residues in the CDR3. V lost 0 bases to trimming and J lost 4 bases, with 16 bases between them. Germline V gene sequence: CDR1 SGHKS, CDR2 YYEKEE (reference sequence). The CDR3 DNA reads as TGTGCCAGCAGCTTGGGGGCCGGGGAGCGTACCTATGGCTACACCTTC. Translation gives CASSLGAGERTYGYTF.

This chain links TRBV28 with TRBJ1-3; TRBD1 matches 7 bases. V dropped 7 bases and J dropped 0; count of bases not matched to a gene: 6. Germline V gene data show CDR1 as MDHEN and CDR2 as SYDVKM. CDR3 length: 15 residues. The CDR3 coding sequence is TGTGCCAGCAACAACGGACAGGACTCTGGAAACACCATATATTTT. Its protein is CASNNGQDSGNTIYF.

The chain is built from TRBV27 and TRBJ2-3, with 7 bases aligning to TRBD2. Germline V gives CDR1 MNHEY, CDR2 SMNVEV (reference sequence). The CDR3 is made up of 14 amino acids. Trimming at V came to 10 bases and at J to 4 bases, leaving 11 bases not matched to a gene. This chain's CDR3 is CATLSGEGPDTQYF. The DNA for the CDR3 is TGTGCCACCCTCTCTGGGGAGGGGCCAGATACGCAGTATTTT.

The chain combines TRBV28 with TRBJ1-5; perhaps TRBD1 as D (6 bases). V lost 7 bases to trimming and J lost 8 bases, with 18 bases between them. The germline CDR1 and CDR2 sequences are MDHEN and SYDVKM. CDR3 length equals 14 residues. The CDR3 is CASTPGHPEEPQHF. In nucleotides, the CDR3 is TGTGCCAGCACCCCGGGACATCCAGAAGAGCCCCAGCATTTT.

V is TRBV29-1 and J is TRBJ1-2, with TRBD1 identical over 7 bases. Germline CDR1 reads SQVTM; CDR2 reads ANQGSEA. The V segment lost 0 bases and the J segment 7 bases; nucleotides outside the gene matches: 5. CDR3 length: 13 residues. The CDR3 reads CSVEEQGVGGYTF. In nucleotides, the CDR3 is TGCAGCGTTGAAGAGCAGGGGGTAGGTGGCTACACCTTC.

The V and J genes are TRBV19 and TRBJ1-4, with a weak D call TRBD1 (5 bases). CDR3 size: 14 residues. The V end lost 7 bases, the J end lost 4 bases, and 13 bases lay between the germline ends. The germline gives CDR1 LNHDA, CDR2 SQIVND (reference sequence). The CDR3 region has the DNA TGTGCCAGTAATAGGCGACAGTTTAATGAAAAACTGTTTTTT. It translates to CASNRRQFNEKLFF.

The gene calls are TRBV6-5 and TRBJ1-6; D is ambiguous. V lost 5 bases and J lost 7, with 12 bases in between. Per germline, CDR1 MNHEY and CDR2 SVGAGI. This CDR3 is 14 amino acids long. In nucleotides, the CDR3 is TGTGCCAGCAGTAGCCGGGGAACGAATTCACCCCTCCACTTT. Residues: CASSSRGTNSPLHF.

The V and J genes are TRBV30 and TRBJ2-3; 8 bases fit TRBD2. The CDR3 is 12 residues long. CDR1 and CDR2 from the germline V gene are GTSNPN and SVGIG (reference sequence). The V segment lost 0 bases and the J segment 12 bases; nucleotides outside the gene matches: 5. The CDR3 reads CAWSVRGTRQYF. CDR3 sequence (DNA): TGTGCCTGGAGTGTACGAGGGACTAGACAGTATTTT.